This record covers a single T cell receptor (beta chain). This clone is a singleton in its sample. Its antigen is not yet known. Nothing much larger sits one base from this clone, and base qualities are not available. The immunoSEQ kit was used, according to the manufacturer's recommendations, to generate TCR beta libraries from genomic DNA. Library preparation used a first multiplex PCR with proprietary primers, then a second PCR adding unique barcodes, with bead cleanups after each round. Each sample batch included a kit-provided positive control reaction and a negative control reaction. The final libraries underwent checking on an Agilent 4200 TapeStation D1000 ScreenTape, volumetric pooling, and quantification by qPCR. Sequencing was performed on an Illumina NextSeq500 with a MidOutput 150-cycle cartridge, and 156 Read1 and 15 Index1 cycles were run with kit custom primers. The pooled library was loaded at roughly 0.92 pM with an approximately 18% PhiX control spike-in. In the original analysis: The vendor-processed data were analyzed in R, and a clonotype was defined as all T cells that share the same CDR3 nucleotide sequence. For clone abundance analyses, frequencies were normalized to the 10,000 most abundant clones per sample. Public T cell clones, which averaged fewer than five per sample, were removed prior to analysis. A difference in abundance of at least 32-fold between compartments was used to define tumor-enriched and baseline blood-enriched clonotypes. A beta-binomial differential abundance model was used to identify clonotypes that were expanded or contracted between blood time points. The Baroni-Urbani and Buser coefficient was used to measure tumor-blood repertoire similarity, and groups were compared with two-tailed Wilcoxon tests in R. TCRdb carries this immuneACCESS record with in-frame sequences only. Its versions omit some clonotypes, under half of them owing to an unresolved V gene in the studies checked, with the rest unexplained. V and J calls and clone size are copied from that table; D and trimming were computed from the DNA. The sample table shows about 130,000 clones, and around 80% are seen once. The ten largest make up about 3% of the sample.

The data were obtained in a study of radiation and T cells in renal cell carcinoma (TCRdb year 2020). Study-wide context: The samples were drawn from a clinical trial, where primary renal cell carcinomas were treated with 15 Gy of stereotactic body radiation therapy and then removed by nephrectomy 4 weeks afterward. TCR beta sequencing covered 50 to 55 samples in total, comprising around 26 tumors and around 27 peripheral blood samples. In the 53 samples combined, roughly 4.4 million unique CDR3 nucleotide sequences were found, encoding roughly 2.5 million unique CDR3 amino acid sequences.

This specimen's time point label, per the study, means: baseline pretreatment blood. In the paper's terms, the treatment or condition label means: 15 Gy SBRT to primary tumor, nephrectomy 4 weeks later. Serial peripheral blood from radiation-treated patients was sampled at baseline, 2 weeks and 4 weeks after SBRT to track tumor-enriched clonotypes. Every patient had renal cell carcinoma of clear cell pathology. Genomic DNA for TCR sequencing was prepared using the QIAamp DNA Blood Mini Kit (Qiagen). The analyses included just those samples that passed every quality control check. Overall study results and their limits: Dynamics of the blood repertoire were not tracked past 4 weeks after treatment. An increase in top tumor clonotypes in blood was observed from baseline to 2 weeks post-radiation, followed by contraction by 4 weeks, which was taken to suggest transient expansion of tumor-resident clones. Because pretreatment tumor biopsies were not available, the baseline intratumoral presence of clonotypes could not be determined. Because the trial had a single-armed design, the trial could not examine how radiation dose or scheduling affected the TCR repertoire.

The clonotype was recovered from a woman in her fifties or sixties with renal cell carcinoma. Sequencing used blood, obtained from a patient whose treatment included radiotherapy and nephrectomy.

The nucleotide sequence is given as TGCAGTGCTAGAACAGGCTATGGCTACACCTTC. Translation gives CSARTGYGYTF. Recombination linked TRBV20-1 to TRBJ1-2, and possibly TRBD1, on 5 matching bases. V lost 2 bases and J lost 4 bases; the stretch between them is 5 bases long. The germline V gene encodes CDR1 DFQATT and CDR2 SNEGSKA (reference sequence). The CDR3, cysteine through phenylalanine, is 11 amino acids long. Only CDR3 DNA remains: 33 bases, in frame from the first base.